A selection of T cell receptor beta chains follows, all from one sample in a study of vaccination and CD4 T cells after COVID-19. No antigens are known for them. A single record per CDR3 protein comes from TCRdb applying MiXCR to the PCR reads. The data contain some 15,000 distinct CDR3 sequences, 45% to 65% of them singletons. The material sequenced was CD4+ T cells from blood, cultured in vitro. These receptors were obtained from a human donor who had recovered from COVID-19. Both conserved end residues are part of each CDR3. D genes are given only for firm matches. Clone size, where shown, is once, few, many, or a class for clones that have expanded.

.,TRBJ2-7,TRBV30,TRBD2,TGTGCCTGGAGTCCTAGCGGGGGGGTCAAGTACTTC,CAWSPSGGVKYF
.,TRBJ2-3,TRBV6-1,TRBD2,TGTGCCAGCAGACCGCCGGGGGGATCAGATACGCAGTATTTT,CASRPPGGSDTQYF
.,TRBJ1-1,TRBV27,.,TGTGCCAGCAGTCCGCACGGACAGACGAACACTGAAGCTTTCTTT,CASSPHGQTNTEAFF
.,TRBJ2-3,TRBV19,.,TGTGCCAGTAGTCCCGGGGAAGGTGATACGCAGTATTTT,CASSPGEGDTQYF
.,TRBJ2-5,TRBV6-5,.,TGTGCCAGCAGTTACTCCCCGGGCCGCGAAGAGACCCAGTACTTC,CASSYSPGREETQYF
few,TRBJ1-1,TRBV27,.,TGTGCCAGCAGTTCCCAACAGAAAGCTTTCTTT,CASSSQQKAFF
.,TRBJ1-2,TRBV7-9,TRBD1,TGTGCCAGCAGCCCCCGACAGGGATACTATGGCTACACCTTC,CASSPRQGYYGYTF
.,TRBJ2-1,TRBV19,TRBD2,TGTGCCAGTAGTATAGCCATGACTAGCGGGCCCAACAATGAGCAGTTCTTC,CASSIAMTSGPNNEQFF
.,TRBJ2-7,TRBV7-9,TRBD1,TGTGCCAGCAGCTTAGCAGGGGGCGGCTACGAGCAGTACTTC,CASSLAGGGYEQYF
.,TRBJ1-2,TRBV11-3,.,TGTGCCAGCAGCTTAGGGGGTACCGACTATGGCTACACCTTC,CASSLGGTDYGYTF
once,TRBJ2-1,TRBV11-2,.,TGTGCCAGCAGCTCCCTTAGGACACACAATGAGCAGTTCTTC,CASSSLRTHNEQFF
.,TRBJ1-2,TRBV27,.,TGTGCCAGCAGTTCACAGGGCGGCTACACCTTC,CASSSQGGYTF
.,TRBJ2-3,TRBV12-3/TRBV12-4,.,TGTGCCAGCAGTTTAAGTGCAGATACGCAGTATTTT,CASSLSADTQYF
few,TRBJ2-1,TRBV2,.,TGTGCCAGCCAAGCCGGGTTTGGGGTCAATGAGCAGTTCTTC,CASQAGFGVNEQFF
.,TRBJ2-4,TRBV7-2,.,TGTGCCAGCAGCCCGGGGCTGACGTGGAGAGCCAAAAACATTCAGTACTTC,CASSPGLTWRAKNIQYF
.,TRBJ1-2,TRBV2,TRBD1,TGTGCCAGCAGCGGGACAGGGGGTGTAAGCTACACCTTC,CASSGTGGVSYTF
large,TRBJ2-2,TRBV7-9,.,TGTGCCAGCAGCCCCCGGCGCCTAGCGAACACCGGGGAGCTGTTTTTT,CASSPRRLANTGELFF
.,TRBJ1-1,TRBV27,.,TGTGCCAGCAGACAGTCGGCGGGCGACGCCCCTTACCGTAAAGCTTTCTTT,CASRQSAGDAPYRKAFF
few,TRBJ1-2,TRBV27,.,TGTGCCACACGAAAGACAGCGATTTATGGCTACACCTTC,CATRKTAIYGYTF
once,TRBJ2-2,TRBV5-1,.,TGCGCCAGCAGCTTGTCTAGCCTGAACACCGGGGAGCTGTTTTTT,CASSLSSLNTGELFF
medium-sized,TRBJ1-4,TRBV5-1,.,TGCGCCAGCACACCAGGGGTCGGGGATGGAGAAAAACTGTTTTTT,CASTPGVGDGEKLFF
.,TRBJ2-1,TRBV7-9,TRBD2,TGTGCCAGCAGCTTAGACGGGAGCGGGGATGAGCAGTTCTTC,CASSLDGSGDEQFF
few,TRBJ2-5,TRBV27,TRBD1,TGTGCCAGCAGTCTCGGGACAGGGGAGTTGGAGACCCAGTACTTC,CASSLGTGELETQYF
few,TRBJ2-5,TRBV20-1,TRBD2,TGCAGTGCTAGAGATCAAGGAGCGGGGAGAGGGATGCAAGAGACCCAGTACTTC,CSARDQGAGRGMQETQYF
.,TRBJ2-3,TRBV7-3,TRBD2,TGTGCCAGCAGCTTAAAACTAGCGGGAGGAAGCACAGATACGCAGTATTTT,CASSLKLAGGSTDTQYF
.,TRBJ1-5,TRBV6-1,TRBD1,TGTGCCAGCACCAGACAGGGGGGTCAGCCCCAGCATTTT,CASTRQGGQPQHF
.,TRBJ2-3,TRBV20-1,.,TGCAGTGCTAGGGCCACAGATACGCAGTATTTT,CSARATDTQYF
few,TRBJ2-1,TRBV25-1,.,TGTGCCAGCAGTGGAACTAGAAAACATGAGCAGTTCTTC,CASSGTRKHEQFF
few,TRBJ2-3,TRBV6-4,.,TGTGCCAGCAGTCCCGGGACTCATACAGATACGCAGTATTTT,CASSPGTHTDTQYF
.,TRBJ1-1,TRBV2,.,TGTGCCAGCAGTGAAAGGAGGGGCTCGAACACTGAAGCTTTCTTT,CASSERRGSNTEAFF
.,TRBJ2-5,TRBV20-1,TRBD2,TGCAGTGCTCCTACTAGCGGGAGGAGAGAGACCCAGTACTTC,CSAPTSGRRETQYF
.,TRBJ2-7,TRBV7-8,.,TGTGCCAGCAGCTTAGGGACGGGCCTGTACGAGCAGTACTTC,CASSLGTGLYEQYF
.,TRBJ1-1,TRBV20-1,TRBD1,TGCAGCGTTGAGGGACAGGGAGAAGCTTTCTTT,CSVEGQGEAFF
few,TRBJ1-5,TRBV24-1,.,TGTGCCACCAGCAGGGACATCGATCAGCCCCAGCATTTT,CATSRDIDQPQHF
.,TRBJ2-3,TRBV19,.,TGTGCCAGTAGTATAGGTGGCGCCTTCACAGATACGCAGTATTTT,CASSIGGAFTDTQYF
.,TRBJ2-2,TRBV11-3,.,TGTGCCAGCAGCTTACCCCAACGTTTGGGCGGGGAGCTGTTTTTT,CASSLPQRLGGELFF
.,TRBJ2-2,TRBV6-2/TRBV6-3,.,TGTGCCAGCAGTCGGACTACCCTGGAGGCCGGGGAGCTGTTTTTT,CASSRTTLEAGELFF
.,TRBJ2-2,TRBV6-1,.,TGTGCCAGCCGATTCTCTGTAGGGCTAATGAACACCGGGGAGCTGTTTTTT,CASRFSVGLMNTGELFF
.,TRBJ1-2,TRBV27,.,TGTGCCAGCAGTTCCATAGCCCCATGGGGCTACACCTTC,CASSSIAPWGYTF
.,TRBJ2-4,TRBV7-9,.,TGTGCCAGCAGCTCCGCGGGGTTTAACATTCAGTACTTC,CASSSAGFNIQYF
.,TRBJ1-6,TRBV12-3/TRBV12-4,.,TGTGCCAGGCCAGGGGTTTTGAATTCACCCCTCCACTTT,CARPGVLNSPLHF
.,TRBJ1-1,TRBV28,.,TGTGCCAGCATCGAAGCTACAGGGAACACTGAAGCTTTCTTT,CASIEATGNTEAFF
.,TRBJ2-5,TRBV6-4,TRBD2,TGTGCCAGCAGTGTCGACGGACTAGCGGGAGTTTGGGAGACCCAGTACTTC,CASSVDGLAGVWETQYF
few,TRBJ2-1,TRBV20-1,TRBD1,TGCAGTGCGAACCCCGGGACAGGAAAATACAATGAGCAGTTCTTC,CSANPGTGKYNEQFF
.,TRBJ2-1,TRBV9,.,TGTGCCAGCAGCGTAGGGGCTGGGGGATACAATGAGCAGTTCTTC,CASSVGAGGYNEQFF
.,TRBJ1-2,TRBV19,TRBD1,TGTGCCAGTAGTCTCTTCCCGGGACAGGGTACCGGCTACACCTTC,CASSLFPGQGTGYTF
.,TRBJ2-1,TRBV5-1,.,TGCGCCAGCAGCTTGTACGCTAGCGACTACAATGAGCAGTTCTTC,CASSLYASDYNEQFF
.,TRBJ2-2,TRBV7-6,TRBD1,TGTGCCAGCAGCTCCGTACGGGACAGGGTCCGGGAGCTGTTTTTT,CASSSVRDRVRELFF
.,TRBJ2-7,TRBV7-8,TRBD1,TGTGCCAGCAGCCGTCGAGACAGGGAAGGGGGAAAGGGGCAGTACTTC,CASSRRDREGGKGQYF
.,TRBJ2-1,TRBV5-1,TRBD2,TGCGCCAGCAGCTTGGGTTTTGCTAGCGGGAGGAGTAACAATGAGCAGTTCTTC,CASSLGFASGRSNNEQFF
.,TRBJ1-1,TRBV12-3/TRBV12-4,.,TGTGCCAGCAGTTTAGAGTCATGGAACGGTGAAGCTTTCTTT,CASSLESWNGEAFF
.,TRBJ1-1,TRBV7-3,.,TGTGCCAGCAGCTTACAGGGAGACACTGAAGCTTTCTTT,CASSLQGDTEAFF
.,TRBJ1-6,TRBV11-3,TRBD1,TGTGCCAGCAGCTCCACAGGGGGCGTCGATTCACCCCTCCACTTT,CASSSTGGVDSPLHF
.,TRBJ1-1,TRBV7-8,TRBD1,TGTGCCAGCAGCATAGGACAGGGAAACACTGAAGCTTTCTTT,CASSIGQGNTEAFF